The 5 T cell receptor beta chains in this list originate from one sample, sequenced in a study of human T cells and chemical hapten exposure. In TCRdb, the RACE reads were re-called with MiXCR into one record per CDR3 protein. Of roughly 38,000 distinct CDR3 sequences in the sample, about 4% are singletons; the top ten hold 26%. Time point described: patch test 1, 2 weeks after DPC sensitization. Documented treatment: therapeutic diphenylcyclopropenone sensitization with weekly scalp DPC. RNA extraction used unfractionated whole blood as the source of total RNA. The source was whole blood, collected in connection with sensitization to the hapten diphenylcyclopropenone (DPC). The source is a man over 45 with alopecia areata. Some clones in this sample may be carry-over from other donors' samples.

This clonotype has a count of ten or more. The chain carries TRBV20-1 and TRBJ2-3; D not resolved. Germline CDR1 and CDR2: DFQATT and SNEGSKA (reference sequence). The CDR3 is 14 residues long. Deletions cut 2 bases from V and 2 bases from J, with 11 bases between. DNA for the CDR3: TGCAGTGCTAGAAGAGACGGCTACACAGATACGCAGTATTTT. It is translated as CSARRDGYTDTQYF.

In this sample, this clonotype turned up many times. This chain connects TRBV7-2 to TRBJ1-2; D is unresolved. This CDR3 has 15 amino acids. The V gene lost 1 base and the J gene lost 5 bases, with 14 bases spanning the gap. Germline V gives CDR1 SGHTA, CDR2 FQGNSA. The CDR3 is CASSLGLGSLYGYTF. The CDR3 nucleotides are TGTGCCAGCAGCTTAGGCTTAGGGTCTCTATATGGCTACACCTTC.

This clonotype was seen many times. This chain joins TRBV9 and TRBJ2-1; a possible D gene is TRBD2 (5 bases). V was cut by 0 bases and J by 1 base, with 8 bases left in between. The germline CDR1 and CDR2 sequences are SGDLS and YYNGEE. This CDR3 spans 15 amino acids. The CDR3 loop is CASSVETGSYNEQFF. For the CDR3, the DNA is TGTGCCAGCAGCGTAGAGACGGGATCCTACAATGAGCAGTTCTTC. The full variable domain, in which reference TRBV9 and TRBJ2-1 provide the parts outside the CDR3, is DSGVTQTPKHLITATGQRVTLRCSPRSGDLSVYWYQQSLDQGLQFLIQYYNGEERAKGNILERFSAQQFPDLHSELNLSSLELGDSALYFCASSVETGSYNEQFFGPGTRLTVL.

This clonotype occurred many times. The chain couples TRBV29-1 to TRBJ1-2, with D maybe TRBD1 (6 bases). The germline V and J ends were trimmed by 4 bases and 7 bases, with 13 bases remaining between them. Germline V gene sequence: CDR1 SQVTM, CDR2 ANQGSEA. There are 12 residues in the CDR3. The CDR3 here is CSVGARGVGYTF. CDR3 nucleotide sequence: TGCAGCGTTGGGGCTAGGGGGGTTGGCTACACCTTC.

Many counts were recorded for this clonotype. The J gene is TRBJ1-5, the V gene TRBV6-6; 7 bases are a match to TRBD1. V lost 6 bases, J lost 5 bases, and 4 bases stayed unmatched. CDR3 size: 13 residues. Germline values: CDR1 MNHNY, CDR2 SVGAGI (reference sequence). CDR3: CASRETGDQPQHF. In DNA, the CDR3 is TGTGCCAGCAGGGAAACAGGGGATCAGCCCCAGCATTTT.